This is a list of T cell receptor beta chains from one sample in a study of vaccination and CD4 T cells after COVID-19. No antigens are known for them. TCRdb called the PCR reads again in MiXCR, with one record for every CDR3 protein. Of 9,000 to 15,000 distinct CDR3 sequences listed, roughly three fifths are singletons. Sequenced: CD4+ T cells from blood, cultured in vitro. These receptors were collected from a human donor who had recovered from COVID-19. The CDR3 runs from the conserved cysteine through the conserved F or W. A D gene is named only where the DNA matches it firmly. The size field is filled for only some rows; it gives once, few, many or a size class.

clone size,J gene,V gene,D gene,CDR3 DNA,CDR3 protein
medium-sized,TRBJ2-7,TRBV5-4,NA,TGTGCCAGCAGCCCCCAGCAGGCCCCGGGCGAGCAGTACTTC,CASSPQQAPGEQYF
NA,TRBJ2-3,TRBV29-1,TRBD2,TGCAGCGTTGCTCTGCTAGCGGGAGCAGATACGCAGTATTTT,CSVALLAGADTQYF
NA,TRBJ1-5,TRBV15,NA,TGTGCCACCAGCAGAAACAGGAACAATCAGCCCCAGCATTTT,CATSRNRNNQPQHF
NA,TRBJ1-5,TRBV2,NA,TGTGCCAGCAACGAGCCCAAGGCAGGCAATCAGCCCCAGCATTTT,CASNEPKAGNQPQHF
once,TRBJ2-5,TRBV30,NA,TGTGCCTGGATGGGGGGCCAAGAGACCCAGTACTTC,CAWMGGQETQYF
few,TRBJ2-2,TRBV20-1,TRBD1,TGCAGTGCTAGAGATGGGACAGGGGGCGACACCGGGGAGCTGTTTTTT,CSARDGTGGDTGELFF
few,TRBJ1-5,TRBV5-1,TRBD1,TGCGCCAGCAGCTTGGCAGGGGGCGATCAGCCCCAGCATTTT,CASSLAGGDQPQHF
NA,TRBJ2-1,TRBV20-1,TRBD1,TGCAGTGCTAGGACAGGGAGTCACAATGAGCAGTTCTTC,CSARTGSHNEQFF
NA,TRBJ2-1,TRBV20-1,TRBD1,TGCAGTGCTAGAGATTGGGGGACAGGGACCCCCAATGAGCAGTTCTTC,CSARDWGTGTPNEQFF
NA,TRBJ2-2,TRBV6-2/TRBV6-3,NA,TGTGCCAGCCGCTTGGCAATCCACACCGGGGAGCTGTTTTTT,CASRLAIHTGELFF
NA,TRBJ2-5,TRBV19,NA,TGTGCCAGTAGTATTGGCTACCGGGAGCCACAAGAGACCCAGTACTTC,CASSIGYREPQETQYF
few,TRBJ1-3,TRBV12-3/TRBV12-4,NA,TGTGCCAGCCAAGACAACTCTGGAAACACCATATATTTT,CASQDNSGNTIYF
NA,TRBJ1-5,TRBV7-8,NA,TGTGCCAGCAGCCCCTATAGGGGGTCTCCGACTCACCAGCCCCAGCATTTT,CASSPYRGSPTHQPQHF
few,TRBJ1-2,TRBV11-2,NA,TGTGCCAGCAGCTACGAGCCCCGAGGCTATGGCTACACCTTC,CASSYEPRGYGYTF
few,TRBJ2-3,TRBV2,TRBD2,TGTGCCAGCAGGCATGGACTAGCGGAAGTAGCAGATACGCAGTATTTT,CASRHGLAEVADTQYF
NA,TRBJ1-3,TRBV14,NA,TGTGCCAGCACCCAAACCAGAGGAAACACCATATATTTT,CASTQTRGNTIYF
NA,TRBJ1-5,TRBV7-2,NA,TGTGCCAGCAGCTTAGTGAGTGATGGGAATCAGCCCCAGCATTTT,CASSLVSDGNQPQHF
NA,TRBJ2-2,TRBV7-6,NA,TGTGCCAGCAGCTTAGAGGGTTACACCGGGGAGCTGTTTTTT,CASSLEGYTGELFF
NA,TRBJ2-1,TRBV6-2/TRBV6-3,NA,TGTGCCAGCAGTTACGAGTCGCTCCCCTACAATGAGCAGTTCTTC,CASSYESLPYNEQFF
NA,TRBJ2-6,TRBV25-1,NA,TGTGCCAGCAGTGGGGGTAGGCTGGGCTCTGGGGCCAACGTCCTGACTTTC,CASSGGRLGSGANVLTF
NA,TRBJ2-3,TRBV7-5,NA,NA,CISVPEVPGTDTQYF
NA,TRBJ2-3,TRBV27,TRBD2,TGTGCCAGCAGTGGCCTAGCGGGAGGATCGTTAAATACGCAGTATTTT,CASSGLAGGSLNTQYF
few,TRBJ2-5,TRBV3-1,NA,TGTGCCAGCAGCCATGGGGCTAGGGAGACCCAGTACTTC,CASSHGARETQYF
few,TRBJ2-5,TRBV24-1,TRBD1,TGTGCCACCAGTGGAAGGGACAGGGACCAAGAGACCCAGTACTTC,CATSGRDRDQETQYF
NA,TRBJ2-3,TRBV9,NA,TGTGCCAGCAGCGCCAACACTTACCGAGGGGATACGCAGTATTTT,CASSANTYRGDTQYF
NA,TRBJ1-2,TRBV20-1,NA,TGCAGTGCTAGATACGGAGGCTACTATGGCTACACCTTC,CSARYGGYYGYTF
large,TRBJ2-5,TRBV7-2,NA,TGTGCCAGCAGCTTAGCCCACCGGGAGACCCAGTACTTC,CASSLAHRETQYF
NA,TRBJ2-1,TRBV10-1,TRBD2,TGCGCCAGCAGTGTGTCCAGCGGGAGGAGGAACAATGAGCAGTTCTTC,CASSVSSGRRNNEQFF
few,TRBJ2-3,TRBV6-2/TRBV6-3,NA,TGTGCCAGCAGTACGTGGGACGGGGCTAGCACAGATACGCAGTATTTT,CASSTWDGASTDTQYF
once,TRBJ2-3,TRBV7-2,NA,TGTGCCAGCAGCTTAGAGGGAAGTGATGGTACGCAGTATTTT,CASSLEGSDGTQYF
few,TRBJ1-1,TRBV6-1,NA,TGTGCCAGCAGTGGCAGGGGGAACACTGAAGCTTTCTTT,CASSGRGNTEAFF
few,TRBJ1-5,TRBV30,NA,TGTGCCTGGCACCCCGGGACTAGCAATCAGCCCCAGCATTTT,CAWHPGTSNQPQHF
NA,TRBJ2-2,TRBV6-1,TRBD2,TGTGCCAGCAAGGGACTAGCGGAAACCACCGGGGAGCTGTTTTTT,CASKGLAETTGELFF
NA,TRBJ1-3,TRBV19,NA,TGTGCCAGTAGCGTAGCCACGCGAGGAAACACCATATATTTT,CASSVATRGNTIYF
NA,TRBJ2-7,TRBV30,TRBD2,TGTGCCTGGAGCCCACCCCCAAGACTAGCGGTGACCTACGAGCAGTACTTC,CAWSPPPRLAVTYEQYF
NA,TRBJ1-1,TRBV6-1,TRBD1,TGTGCCAGCAGTCCTCCGGGACAGCGGAACACTGAAGCTTTCTTT,CASSPPGQRNTEAFF
NA,TRBJ2-3,TRBV20-1,NA,TGCAGTGCTAGAGAGATTAGGGGGAGGGGCCCCACAGATACGCAGTATTTT,CSAREIRGRGPTDTQYF
medium-sized,TRBJ2-5,TRBV18,NA,TGTGCCAGCTCACCAAATCCCGGAGAGACCCAGTACTTC,CASSPNPGETQYF
few,TRBJ1-2,TRBV2,NA,TGTGCCAGCAGTGAATTGGGACCTCTCTATGGCTACACCTTC,CASSELGPLYGYTF
NA,TRBJ2-5,TRBV7-2,NA,TGCGCCAGCAGCCCCGAGGGGGGCCAGTACCAAGAGACCCAGTACTTC,CASSPEGGQYQETQYF
once,TRBJ2-7,TRBV7-6,TRBD2,TGTGCCAGCAGCTCAAGCGCCCCGGGAGGAGTGTTGGGCTCCTACGAGCAGTACTTC,CASSSSAPGGVLGSYEQYF
NA,TRBJ1-2,TRBV2,NA,TGTGCCAGCAGTGAAAACGGACCCCTGAACGGCTACACCTTC,CASSENGPLNGYTF
few,TRBJ2-5,TRBV20-1,NA,TGCAGTGCTACCAGGGGGGGGTTGGAGCAAGAGACCCAGTACTTC,CSATRGGLEQETQYF
NA,TRBJ2-7,TRBV10-3,NA,TGTGCCATCACCCCAGGGGGGGGGGGGTTTGGAGAGCAGTACTTC,CAITPGGGGFGEQYF
NA,TRBJ1-5,TRBV20-1,NA,TGCAGTGCTCAACAGTCACTTACGTCTCAGCCCCAGCATTTT,CSAQQSLTSQPQHF
NA,TRBJ2-7,TRBV20-1,NA,TGCAGTGCTAGAAGGGGGGCACCCCCCCACGAGCAGTACTTC,CSARRGAPPHEQYF
NA,TRBJ1-3,TRBV20-1,NA,TGCAGTGCGCAGGTTGGAAACACCATATATTTT,CSAQVGNTIYF
NA,TRBJ2-3,TRBV27,TRBD2,TGTGCCAGCGACCGGTCCCTAGCGGGGCCCACAGATACGCAGTATTTT,CASDRSLAGPTDTQYF
NA,TRBJ1-2,TRBV20-1,NA,TGCAGTGCTAGAGGGCCGAGTAACTATGGCTACACCTTC,CSARGPSNYGYTF
few,TRBJ2-2,TRBV20-1,NA,TGCAGTGCTAGAGACCCCGGGACGGAAAACACCGGGGAGCTGTTTTTT,CSARDPGTENTGELFF
NA,TRBJ1-1,TRBV18,TRBD1,TGTGCCAGCTCACTAGACAGGGCTATGAACACTGAAGCTTTCTTT,CASSLDRAMNTEAFF